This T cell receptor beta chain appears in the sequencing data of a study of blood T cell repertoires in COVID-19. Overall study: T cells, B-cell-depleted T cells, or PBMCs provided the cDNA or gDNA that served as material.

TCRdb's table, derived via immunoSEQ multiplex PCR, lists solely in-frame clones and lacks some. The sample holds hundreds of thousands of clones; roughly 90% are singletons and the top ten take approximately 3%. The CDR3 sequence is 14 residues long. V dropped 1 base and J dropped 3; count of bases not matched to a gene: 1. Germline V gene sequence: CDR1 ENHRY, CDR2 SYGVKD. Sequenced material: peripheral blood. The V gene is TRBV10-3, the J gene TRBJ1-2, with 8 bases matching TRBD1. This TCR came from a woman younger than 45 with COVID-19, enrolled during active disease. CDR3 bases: TGTGCCATCAGTGAGTACAGGGGGGACTATGGCTACACCTTC. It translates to CAISEYRGDYGYTF.